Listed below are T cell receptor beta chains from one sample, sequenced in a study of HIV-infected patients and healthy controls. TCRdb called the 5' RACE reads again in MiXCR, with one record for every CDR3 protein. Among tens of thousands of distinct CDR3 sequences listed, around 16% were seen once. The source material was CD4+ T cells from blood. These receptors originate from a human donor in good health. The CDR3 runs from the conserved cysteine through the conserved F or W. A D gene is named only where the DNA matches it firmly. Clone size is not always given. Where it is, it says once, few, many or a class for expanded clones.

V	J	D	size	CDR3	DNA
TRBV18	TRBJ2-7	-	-	CASSPSTPTLREQYF	TGTGCCAGCTCACCCTCAACCCCGACCCTACGTGAGCAGTACTTC
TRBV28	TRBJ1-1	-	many	CASSLGSRNTEAFF	TGTGCCAGCAGTTTGGGTTCCAGGAACACTGAAGCTTTCTTT
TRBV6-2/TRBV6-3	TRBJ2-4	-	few	CASSYSTATGTPLAKNIQYF	TGTGCCAGCAGTTACTCGACCGCAACCGGGACACCCTTAGCCAAAAACATTCAGTACTTC
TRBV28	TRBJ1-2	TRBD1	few	CASSPYRDRGGYTF	TGTGCCAGCAGTCCTTACCGGGACAGGGGGGGCTACACCTTC
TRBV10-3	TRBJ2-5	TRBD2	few	CAIRGTSSGKETQYF	TGTGCCATCAGGGGGACTAGCTCGGGGAAAGAGACCCAGTACTTC
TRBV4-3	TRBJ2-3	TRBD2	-	CASSQEFSAGEGDTQYF	TGCGCCAGCAGCCAAGAGTTCTCAGCGGGAGAGGGCGATACGCAGTATTTT
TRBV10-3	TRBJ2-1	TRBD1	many	CAIRLQGYNEQFF	TGTGCCATCCGCTTACAGGGGTACAATGAGCAGTTCTTC
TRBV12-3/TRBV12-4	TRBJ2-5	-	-	CASSSQRTGLETQYF	TGTGCCAGCAGTTCACAGCGGACGGGATTAGAGACCCAGTACTTC
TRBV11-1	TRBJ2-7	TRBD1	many	CASSLGQGPYEQYF	TGTGCCAGCTCACTGGGACAGGGACCCTACGAGCAGTACTTC
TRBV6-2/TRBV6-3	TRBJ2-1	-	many	CASSYIGSSYNEQFF	TGTGCCAGCAGTTATATCGGGAGCTCCTACAATGAGCAGTTCTTC
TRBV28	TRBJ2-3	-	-	CASSLYSISDTQYF	TGTGCCAGCAGTTTATATTCGATCTCAGATACGCAGTATTTT
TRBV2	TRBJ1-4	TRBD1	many	CASHQGAGKLFF	TGTGCCAGCCATCAGGGGGCCGGAAAACTGTTTTTT
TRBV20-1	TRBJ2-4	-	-	CSARLDGAKNIQYF	TGCAGTGCTAGATTAGACGGAGCCAAAAACATTCAGTACTTC
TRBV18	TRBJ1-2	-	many	CASSPAGVDYGYTF	TGTGCCAGCTCACCCGCAGGGGTGGACTATGGCTACACCTTC
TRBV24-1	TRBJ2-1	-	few	CATSDPSGGTYNEQFF	TGTGCCACCAGTGATCCGTCCGGGGGAACGTACAATGAGCAGTTCTTC
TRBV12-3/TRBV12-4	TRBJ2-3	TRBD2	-	CASSHGLDTDTQYF	TGTGCCAGCAGCCATGGACTAGACACAGATACGCAGTATTTT
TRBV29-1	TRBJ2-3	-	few	CSAAEDVTDTQYF	TGCAGCGCCGCCGAGGACGTGACAGATACGCAGTATTTT
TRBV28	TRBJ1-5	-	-	CASSLRVQPQHF	TGTGCCAGCAGTTTAAGGGTTCAGCCCCAGCATTTT
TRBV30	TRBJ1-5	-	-	CAWSAGLGQPQHF	TGTGCCTGGAGTGCAGGGCTCGGGCAGCCCCAGCATTTT
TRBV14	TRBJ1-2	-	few	CASSQQIQATNYGYTF	TGTGCCAGCAGCCAACAGATACAGGCGACTAACTATGGCTACACCTTC
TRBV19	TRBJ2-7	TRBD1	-	CASSAQGFPYEQYF	TGTGCCAGTAGTGCACAGGGGTTCCCCTACGAGCAGTACTTC
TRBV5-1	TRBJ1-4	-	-	CASSWGGSGNEKLFF	TGCGCCAGCAGCTGGGGAGGGTCCGGAAATGAAAAACTGTTTTTT
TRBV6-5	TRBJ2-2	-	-	CASSYSSQGRRELFF	TGTGCCAGCAGTTACTCGTCTCAGGGACGGCGGGAGCTGTTTTTT
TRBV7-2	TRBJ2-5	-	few	CASSSNGLNSVETQYF	TGTGCCAGCAGCTCGAACGGGCTAAATAGTGTGGAGACCCAGTACTTC
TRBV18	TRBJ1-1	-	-	CASSPGLQNTEAFF	TGTGCCAGCTCACCCGGGTTGCAGAACACTGAAGCTTTCTTT
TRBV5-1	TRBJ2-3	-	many	CASSLEYSTDTQYF	TGCGCCAGCAGCTTGGAATATAGCACAGATACGCAGTATTTT
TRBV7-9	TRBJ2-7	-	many	CASSLTGPHLLEQYF	TGTGCCAGCAGCTTAACGGGGCCTCACCTCCTTGAGCAGTACTTC
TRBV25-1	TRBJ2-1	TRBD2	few	CASSDGGRDEQFF	TGTGCCAGCAGTGATGGCGGGAGGGATGAGCAGTTCTTC
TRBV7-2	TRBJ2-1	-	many	CASSLGLVRNNEQFF	TGTGCCAGCAGCTTAGGGCTTGTCCGAAACAATGAGCAGTTCTTC
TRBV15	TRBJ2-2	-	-	CATRILANTGELFF	TGTGCCACCAGAATTCTCGCGAACACCGGGGAGCTGTTTTTT
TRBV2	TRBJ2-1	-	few	CASGLLATPFF	TGTGCCAGCGGACTCCTAGCGACACCGTTCTTC
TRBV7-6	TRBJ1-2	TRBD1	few	CASSPPSRQGALTF	TGTGCCAGCAGCCCACCCTCCCGACAGGGGGCGCTTACCTTC
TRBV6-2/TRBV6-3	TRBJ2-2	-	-	CASSYSSGSGRTGELFF	TGTGCCAGCAGTTACTCTTCCGGGAGCGGTCGTACCGGGGAGCTGTTTTTT
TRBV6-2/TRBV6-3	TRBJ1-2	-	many	CASRKEGTRYGYTF	TGTGCCAGCAGGAAAGAAGGGACGCGGTATGGCTACACCTTC
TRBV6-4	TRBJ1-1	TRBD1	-	CANKTTGMGTEAFF	TGTGCCAACAAAACGACAGGGATGGGCACTGAAGCTTTCTTT
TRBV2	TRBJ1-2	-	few	CAHGPNYGYTF	TGTGCCCACGGACCGAACTATGGCTACACCTTC
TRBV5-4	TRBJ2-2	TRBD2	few	CASSLLAGEGTGELFF	TGTGCCAGCAGCTTGTTGGCGGGAGAAGGTACCGGGGAGCTGTTTTTT
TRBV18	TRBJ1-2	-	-	CASSQRGDSNYGYTF	TGTGCCAGCTCACAACGGGGAGACAGCAACTATGGCTACACCTTC
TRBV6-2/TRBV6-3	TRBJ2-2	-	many	CASRKQGKGNTGELFF	TGTGCCAGCAGGAAACAGGGAAAGGGGAACACCGGGGAGCTGTTTTTT
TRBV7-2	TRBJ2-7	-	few	CASLPGPNPIYEQYF	TGTGCCAGCCTCCCCGGCCCCAACCCCATCTACGAGCAGTACTTC
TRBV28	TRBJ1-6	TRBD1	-	CASWDRGGSPLHF	TGTGCCAGCTGGGACAGAGGGGGGTCACCCCTCCACTTT
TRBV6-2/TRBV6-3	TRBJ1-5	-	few	CASSYLGFGNQPQHF	TGTGCCAGCAGTTACTTGGGCTTTGGCAATCAGCCCCAGCATTTT
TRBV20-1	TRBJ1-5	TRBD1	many	CSARTGERQPQHF	TGCAGTGCCCGGACAGGGGAAAGGCAGCCCCAGCATTTT
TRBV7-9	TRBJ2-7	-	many	CASSRDGGRYEQYF	TGTGCCAGCAGCAGGGATGGGGGCCGCTACGAGCAGTACTTC
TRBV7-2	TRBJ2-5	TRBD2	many	CASSSTSGGVTQYF	TGTGCCAGCAGCTCGACTAGCGGGGGTGTGACCCAGTACTTC
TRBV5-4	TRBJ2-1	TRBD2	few	CASSSAGASGPAIEQFF	TGTGCCAGCAGCTCCGCCGGGGCTAGCGGGCCCGCGATTGAGCAGTTCTTC
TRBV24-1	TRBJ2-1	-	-	CATSDPRRGDEQFF	TGTGCCACCAGTGATCCCAGGAGGGGCGATGAGCAGTTCTTC
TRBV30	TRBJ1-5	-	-	CAWSIGQGAKPQHF	TGTGCCTGGAGTATAGGACAAGGAGCTAAGCCCCAGCATTTT
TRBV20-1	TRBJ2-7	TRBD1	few	CSARDSLWTGSSYEQYF	TGCAGTGCTAGAGATTCTTTGTGGACAGGGAGCTCCTACGAGCAGTACTTC
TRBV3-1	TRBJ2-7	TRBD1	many	CASRKQGADYEQYF	TGTGCCAGCAGGAAACAGGGGGCGGACTACGAGCAGTACTTC
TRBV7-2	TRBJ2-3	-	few	CASSSTEYPSTDTQYF	TGTGCCAGCAGCTCGACAGAGTACCCTAGCACAGATACGCAGTATTTT
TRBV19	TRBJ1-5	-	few	CASSILAGMRQPQHF	TGTGCCAGTAGTATTTTAGCGGGGATGCGGCAGCCCCAGCATTTT